Sequencing of this T cell receptor beta chain was carried out in a study of identical twins. Findings and caveats of the study: Analyses of zero insertions could, in part, be confounded by invariant MAIT and iNKT cells. Findings came from cross-sectional statistics, without long-term follow-up of donors.

TCRdb independently ran MiXCR on the 5' RACE reads; one entry per CDR3 protein. This table has some 240,000 distinct CDR3 sequences, about 8% appearing once. The table lists this clonotype with many counts. The antigen is not known. The CDR3 covers 15 residues. The germline gives CDR1 MGHRA, CDR2 YSYEKL. The V end was cut by 0 bases, the J end by 0 bases, with 8 bases between. These records were also assigned to another study, of yellow fever vaccine responses in identical twins.

Sequences were obtained from CD8+ T cells sorted from blood. This TCR was sampled from a woman younger than 35 in good health. V and J are TRBV4-1 and TRBJ1-1; D uncertain. The CDR3 spells CASSQDPDLNTEAFF. The DNA for the CDR3 is TGCGCCAGCAGCCAAGACCCCGACCTGAACACTGAAGCTTTCTTT.